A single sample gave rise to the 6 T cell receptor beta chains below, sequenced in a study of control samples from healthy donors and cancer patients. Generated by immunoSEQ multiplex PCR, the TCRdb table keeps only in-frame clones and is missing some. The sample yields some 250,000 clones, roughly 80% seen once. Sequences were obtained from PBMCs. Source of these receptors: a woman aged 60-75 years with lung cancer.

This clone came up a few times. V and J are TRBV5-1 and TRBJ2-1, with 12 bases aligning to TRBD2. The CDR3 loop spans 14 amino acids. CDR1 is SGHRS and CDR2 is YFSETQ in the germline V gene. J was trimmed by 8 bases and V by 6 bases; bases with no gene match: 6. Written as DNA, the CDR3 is TGCGCCAGCAATGGACTAGCGGGGACCGATGAGCAGTTCTTC. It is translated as CASNGLAGTDEQFF.

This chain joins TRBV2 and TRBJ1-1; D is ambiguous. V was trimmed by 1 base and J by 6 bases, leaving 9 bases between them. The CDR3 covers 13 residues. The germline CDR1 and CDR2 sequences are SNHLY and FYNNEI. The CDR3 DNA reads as TGTGCCAGCAGTGAAGAGACGGAAGCTGAAGCTTTCTTT. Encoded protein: CASSEETEAEAFF.

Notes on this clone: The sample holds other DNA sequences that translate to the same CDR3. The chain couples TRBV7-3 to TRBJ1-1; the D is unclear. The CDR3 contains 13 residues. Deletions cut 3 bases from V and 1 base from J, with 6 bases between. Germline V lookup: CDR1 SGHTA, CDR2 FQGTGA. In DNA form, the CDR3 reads TGTGCCAGCAGCTTCGGACGGAACACTGAAGCTTTCTTT. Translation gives CASSFGRNTEAFF.

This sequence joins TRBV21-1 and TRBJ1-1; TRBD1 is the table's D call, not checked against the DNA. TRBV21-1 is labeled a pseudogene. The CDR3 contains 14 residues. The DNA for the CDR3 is TGTGCCAGCAGCAATCCCGGGACAGGGGCTGAAGCTTTCTTT. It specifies CASSNPGTGAEAFF.

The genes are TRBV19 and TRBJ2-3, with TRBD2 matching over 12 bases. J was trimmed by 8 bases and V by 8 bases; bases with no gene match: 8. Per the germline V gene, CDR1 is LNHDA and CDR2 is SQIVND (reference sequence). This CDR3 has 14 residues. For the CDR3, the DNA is TGTGCCAGTCGTCTAGCGGGGGGGCCTGGTACGCAGTATTTT. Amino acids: CASRLAGGPGTQYF.

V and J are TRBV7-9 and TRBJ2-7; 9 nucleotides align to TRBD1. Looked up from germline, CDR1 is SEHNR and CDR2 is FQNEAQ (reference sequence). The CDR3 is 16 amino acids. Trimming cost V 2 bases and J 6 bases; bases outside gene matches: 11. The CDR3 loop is CASSLTGTGLIREQYF. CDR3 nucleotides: TGTGCCAGCAGCTTAACCGGGACAGGGCTTATACGCGAGCAGTACTTC. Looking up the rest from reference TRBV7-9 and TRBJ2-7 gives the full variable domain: DTGVSQNPRHKITKRGQNVTFRCDPISEHNRLYWYRQTLGQGPEFLTYFQNEAQLEKSRLLSDRFSAERPKGSFSTLEIQRTEQGDSAMYLCASSLTGTGLIREQYFGPGTRLTVT.